This T cell receptor (beta chain) is drawn from a study of blood T cell repertoires in COVID-19. Profiling relied on immunoSEQ multiplex PCR, and the TCRdb table lists in-frame clones only, not all of them. The data hold tens of thousands of clones, with 85% to 90% observed a single time. Germline assignment: CDR1 SGHRS and CDR2 YFSETQ. The CDR3 length is 15 residues. V was cut by 0 bases and J by 2 bases, with 12 bases left in between. This receptor was obtained from a man in his fifties or sixties with active COVID-19. The rearrangement uses TRBV5-1 and TRBJ2-7, with a weak D call TRBD1 (5 bases). The specimen was peripheral blood. The CDR3 sequence is CASSLEAGYPYEQYF. CDR3 nucleotide sequence: TGCGCCAGCAGCTTGGAGGCAGGGTACCCCTACGAGCAGTACTTC. Supplemented by reference TRBV5-1 and TRBJ2-7, the full variable domain reads KAGVTQTPRYLIKTRGQQVTLSCSPISGHRSVSWYQQTPGQGLQFLFEYFSETQRNKGNFPGRFSGRQFSNSRSEMNVSTLELGDSALYLCASSLEAGYPYEQYFGPGTRLTVT.